This entry is about one TCR beta chain. No cognate antigen has been identified for it. The final CDR3 position lacks the conserved phenylalanine or tryptophan, pointing to a likely read error. The sample belongs to a study of tumor-infiltrating lymphocytes in primary liver carcinoma (TCRdb year 2017). Broadly, across the study: Hepatocellular carcinoma (four) or combined HCC and intrahepatic cholangiocarcinoma (one) was present in the five patients, who were three men and two women aged 30 to 69 years. A total of roughly 35 specimens from 5 patients underwent TCRbeta repertoire sequencing, comprising 25 tumor regions, 5 adjacent noncancerous liver tissues and 5 peripheral blood samples. For each liver tumor, the study sampled five regions along with adjacent normal tissue and blood, and applied TCRbeta repertoire sequencing, expression microarrays and whole-exome sequencing. High reproducibility was observed for the technical replicate repertoires, with mean shared-clone rates around 0.89 and correlation coefficients above 0.98. Agilent mRNA microarray profiling was performed on the 25 tumor region samples to relate TCRbeta repertoire diversity to the local molecular phenotype. The tumors of the five patients were staged as T1-T3 N0M0, with maximum diameters ranging from roughly 4.2 to 10 cm. Roughly 3.65 to 8 million productive TCRbeta reads were obtained per sample, and no significant difference in read depth was found between tissue types. What the authors observed across the whole study: Only roughly 8-24% of top clones appeared in all five regions of a tumor, which suggests that tumor-infiltrating T cells are spatially heterogeneous. Consistent with antigen-driven expansion, pairs of tumor regions showed higher repertoire overlap (mean roughly 36%) than either tumor-adjacent pairs (approximately 17%) or tumor-blood pairs (roughly 14%). Because the samples were bulk and unsorted, CD4+ and CD8+ T cell repertoires could not be compared. Because sequencing covered only the TCR beta chain and unpaired alpha chains were not captured, true repertoire diversity is likely underestimated. The top 250 clones accounted for a significantly greater share of the repertoire in tumors than in blood (p = 0.039). The study included only 4 to 6 patients, and the authors note findings should be validated in a larger study.

TCRbeta-specific cDNA was reverse-transcribed from 500 ng total RNA using a constant-region primer and ProtoScript II reverse transcriptase. Construction of the TCRbeta libraries relied on three nested rounds of multiplex PCR, following a slightly modified ARM-PCR procedure. Each of the first two PCR rounds ran for about 10 cycles using multiplex TRBV1-TRBV30 forward primers together with a Cbeta reverse primer. Sample barcodes and Illumina adapters were added in a final 25-cycle PCR using Deep VentR polymerase. Amplicons of 200-500 bp were gel-purified with a QIAquick gel extraction kit before sequencing. The TCRbeta amplicons were sequenced with 250-bp paired-end reads on an Illumina HiSeq 2500. In the authors' own workflow: Quality trimming of reads was performed with Trimmomatic v0.33, and paired reads were merged with FLASH v1.2.11 so that full CDR3 sequences could be recovered. MiGEC v1.2.1b assigned V, D and J germline segments to the rearranged TCRbeta sequences. Clonotype statistics and Shannon-Wiener diversity indices were computed with VDJtools v1.0.0. To reduce sampling bias, subsequent analyses other than the diversity analysis used only the 250 most abundant clonotypes in each sample. The raw public data were reprocessed by TCRdb itself: fastp quality trimming at Q25, MiXCR clonotype calling, in-frame beta chains only. Each entry merges the rows of one CDR3 protein and shows their most common DNA and genes. The V and J calls here are based on TCRdb, not the publication. In this sample the table shows approximately 79,000 distinct CDR3 sequences, approximately 74% of which occur a single time. About a quarter of the sample is in the top ten clones.

Total RNA and DNA were co-extracted from roughly 20-30 mg of bulk tissue with the AllPrep DNA/RNA mini kit, without cell sorting. Between late 2015 and March 2016, several patients in China with histopathologically diagnosed primary liver carcinoma had surgical resection. At the time of sampling, the patients had chronic HBV infection and had not received any treatment. Five spatially separated regions were sampled per tumor: superior, inferior, left-lateral and right-lateral poles, plus the tumor centre. Histological examination found more than 75% viable tumor cells in every tumor sample. Pieces of fresh tumor and adjacent tissue were cut in half, with one half kept in RNAlater at -80 degrees C and the other half sent for histology. Based on the germline V gene, the CDR1 and CDR2 sequences are SGHAT and FQNNGV. With termini counted, the CDR3 has 16 amino acids. Just CDR3 DNA is preserved here, 48 bases in frame from base 1.

The chain links TRBV11-2 with TRBJ2-1, and 8 bases in between align with TRBD2. The source material was liver tumor tissue from sampling region 4. What this sample's cell subset or site label stands for: tumor region T4, right-lateral pole. This TCR derives from a middle-aged man with primary liver carcinoma and hepatitis B virus infection. The bases are TGTGAAAGCAGCTTGGATATCGGACTAGCCATGGGTGAGCAGTTCTCC. Its translation reads: CESSLDIGLAMGEQFS.